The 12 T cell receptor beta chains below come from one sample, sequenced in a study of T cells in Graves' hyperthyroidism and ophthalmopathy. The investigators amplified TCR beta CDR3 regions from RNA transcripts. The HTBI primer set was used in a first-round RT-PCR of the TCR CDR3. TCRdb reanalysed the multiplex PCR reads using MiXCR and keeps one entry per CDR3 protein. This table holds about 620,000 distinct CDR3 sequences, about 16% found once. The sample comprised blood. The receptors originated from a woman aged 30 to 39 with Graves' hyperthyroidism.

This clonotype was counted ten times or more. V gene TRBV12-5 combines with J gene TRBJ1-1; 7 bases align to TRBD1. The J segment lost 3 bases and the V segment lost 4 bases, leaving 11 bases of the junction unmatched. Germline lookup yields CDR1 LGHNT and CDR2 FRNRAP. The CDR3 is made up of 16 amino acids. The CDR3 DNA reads TGTGCTAGTGGTTCACGCACGTTGGGACAGTACACTGAAGCTTTCTTT. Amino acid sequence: CASGSRTLGQYTEAFF.

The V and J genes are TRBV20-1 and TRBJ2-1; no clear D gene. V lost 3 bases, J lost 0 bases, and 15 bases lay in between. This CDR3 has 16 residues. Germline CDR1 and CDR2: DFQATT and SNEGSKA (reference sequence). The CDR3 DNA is TGCAGTGCTAGTCAATTCGGGCTTGGCTCCTACAATGAGCAGTTCTTC. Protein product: CSASQFGLGSYNEQFF.

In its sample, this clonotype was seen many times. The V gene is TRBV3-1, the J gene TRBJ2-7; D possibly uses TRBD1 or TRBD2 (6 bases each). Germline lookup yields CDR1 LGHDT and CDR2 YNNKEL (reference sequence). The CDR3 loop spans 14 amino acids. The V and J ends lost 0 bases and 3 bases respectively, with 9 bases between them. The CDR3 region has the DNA TGTGCCAGCAGCCAAGACCGGGGGCTCTACGAGCAGTACTTC. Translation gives CASSQDRGLYEQYF.

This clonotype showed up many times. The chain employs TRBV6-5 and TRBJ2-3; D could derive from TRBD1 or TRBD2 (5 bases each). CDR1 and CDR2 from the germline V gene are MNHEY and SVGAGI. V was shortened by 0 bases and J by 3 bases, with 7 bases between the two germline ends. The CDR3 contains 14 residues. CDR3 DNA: TGTGCCAGCAGTTACTCGTGGGGGACAGATACGCAGTATTTT. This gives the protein CASSYSWGTDTQYF.

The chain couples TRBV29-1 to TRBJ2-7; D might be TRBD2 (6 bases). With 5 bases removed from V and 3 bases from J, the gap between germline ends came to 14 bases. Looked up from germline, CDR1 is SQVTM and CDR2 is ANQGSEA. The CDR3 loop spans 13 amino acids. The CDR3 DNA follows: TGCAGCGTTAGTAGCGGTTTCCTCTACGAGCAGTACTTC. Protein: CSVSSGFLYEQYF.

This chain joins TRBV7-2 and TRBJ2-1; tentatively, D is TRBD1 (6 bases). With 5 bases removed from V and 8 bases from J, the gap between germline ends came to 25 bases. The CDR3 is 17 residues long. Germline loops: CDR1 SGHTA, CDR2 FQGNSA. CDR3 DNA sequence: TGTGCCAGCAGCCCCCAGCCACCGGGACATCTGGCGCATGAGCAGTTCTTC. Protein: CASSPQPPGHLAHEQFF.

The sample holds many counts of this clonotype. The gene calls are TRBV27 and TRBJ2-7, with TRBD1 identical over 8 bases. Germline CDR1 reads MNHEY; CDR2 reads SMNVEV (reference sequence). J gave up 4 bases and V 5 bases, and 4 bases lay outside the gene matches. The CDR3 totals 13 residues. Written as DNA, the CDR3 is TGTGCCAGCAGTAAAGGGACAGGATACGAGCAGTACTTC. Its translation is CASSKGTGYEQYF.

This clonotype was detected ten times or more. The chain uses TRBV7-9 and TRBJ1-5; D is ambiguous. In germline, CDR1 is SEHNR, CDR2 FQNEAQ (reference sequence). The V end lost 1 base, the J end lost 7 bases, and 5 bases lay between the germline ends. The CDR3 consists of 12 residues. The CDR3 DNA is TGTGCCAGCAGCTTAGGACCGCAGCCCCAGCATTTT. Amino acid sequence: CASSLGPQPQHF.

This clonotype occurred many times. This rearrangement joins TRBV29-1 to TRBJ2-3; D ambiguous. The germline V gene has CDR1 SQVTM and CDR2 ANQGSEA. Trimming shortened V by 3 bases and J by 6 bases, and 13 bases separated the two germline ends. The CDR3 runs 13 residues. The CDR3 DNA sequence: TGCAGCGTTGAGACCTCCCCCCGGGATACGCAGTATTTT. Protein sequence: CSVETSPRDTQYF.

The CDR3 region is CSAPRRGLTNTGELFF. The CDR3 bases are TGCAGTGCTCCCCGACGGGGACTCACGAACACCGGGGAGCTGTTTTTT. This chain uses TRBV20-1 with TRBJ2-2, with D possibly TRBD2 on 6 matching bases. Between the trimmed V and J ends, which lost 5 bases and 0 bases, there was a span of 16 bases. Germline-derived CDR1 and CDR2 are DFQATT and SNEGSKA (reference sequence). The CDR3 covers 16 residues.

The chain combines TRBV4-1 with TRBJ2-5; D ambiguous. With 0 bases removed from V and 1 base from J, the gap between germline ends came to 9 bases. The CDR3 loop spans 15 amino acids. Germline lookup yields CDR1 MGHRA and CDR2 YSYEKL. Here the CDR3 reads CASSQDPTSQETQYF. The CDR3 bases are TGCGCCAGCAGCCAAGATCCCACATCCCAAGAGACCCAGTACTTC.

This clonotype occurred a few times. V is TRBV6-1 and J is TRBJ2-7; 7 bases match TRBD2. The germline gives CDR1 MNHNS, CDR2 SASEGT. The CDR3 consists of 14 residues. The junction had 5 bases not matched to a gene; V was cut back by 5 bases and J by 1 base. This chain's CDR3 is CASSRTSLSYEQYF. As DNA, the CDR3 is TGTGCCAGCAGTCGGACTAGTCTTTCCTACGAGCAGTACTTC.